The 27 T cell receptor beta chains reported below all come from one sample, sequenced in a study of blood T cells in healthy people across ages. The authors ran a second PCR of roughly 6 to 12 cycles using a sample-barcoded 5' primer and a J-beta primer mix. MiXCR was run by TCRdb on the 5' RACE reads, yielding one entry per CDR3 protein. The table records about 290,000 distinct CDR3 sequences, roughly 26% of them present only once. The sequenced sample consisted of blood. These receptors all come from a woman in her 70s in good health.

This clonotype was seen repeatedly, ten times or more. The rearrangement links TRBV29-1 to TRBJ2-5, with D possibly being TRBD1 or TRBD2 (6 bases each). From germline, CDR1 is SQVTM and CDR2 ANQGSEA. The CDR3 covers 13 residues. The V and J ends lost 3 bases and 1 base respectively, with 9 bases between them. CDR3 nucleotide sequence: TGCAGCGTTGAGGAGGGGGTCCAAGAGACCCAGTACTTC. Encoded protein: CSVEEGVQETQYF.

This chain joins TRBV2 and TRBJ2-7, with D perhaps TRBD1 or TRBD2 (5 bases each). This CDR3 has 13 amino acids. CDR1 is SNHLY, CDR2 FYNNEI, per germline. Trimming pared 7 bases from V and 4 bases from J, leaving 14 bases between. The CDR3 spells CASNGDGYYEQYF. In DNA, the CDR3 is TGTGCCAGCAACGGGGACGGTTATTACGAGCAGTACTTC.

This rearrangement joins TRBV12-3 or TRBV12-4 to TRBJ1-4; D not certain. V was shortened by 5 bases and J by 6 bases, with 16 bases between the two germline ends. This CDR3 region has 15 residues. The CDR3 DNA reads TGTGCCAGCAGTCCCGGGGAGGGAGGGTATGAAAAACTGTTTTTT. Its translation: CASSPGEGGYEKLFF.

This chain uses TRBV3-1 with TRBJ2-3; 9 bases are a match to TRBD1. Per the germline V gene, CDR1 is LGHDT and CDR2 is YNNKEL (reference sequence). V dropped 1 base and J dropped 11; count of bases not matched to a gene: 7. The CDR3 is 14 amino acids. CDR3 sequence: CASSQGTGEGGQYF. The DNA for the CDR3 is TGTGCCAGCAGCCAAGGGACAGGGGAAGGAGGGCAGTATTTT.

J is TRBJ1-6 and V is TRBV12-3 or TRBV12-4, with D possibly TRBD1 on 6 matching bases. This CDR3 is built from 15 residues. Trimming removed 1 base from V and 4 bases from J, with 8 bases in between. The CDR3 coding sequence is TGTGCCAGCAGTTTAGAGGACAGTTATAATTCACCCCTCCACTTT. Protein product: CASSLEDSYNSPLHF.

This clonotype showed up just a few times. The CDR3 sequence is CASSPSLSGEGQPQHF. The CDR3 nucleotides read TGTGCCAGCAGCCCATCCCTCTCAGGGGAGGGTCAGCCCCAGCATTTT. The V gene is TRBV28, the J gene TRBJ1-5, with D maybe TRBD1 (6 bases). CDR3 size: 16 residues. V was pared by 6 bases and J by 6 bases, with 21 bases between. CDR1 MDHEN and CDR2 SYDVKM come from the germline V gene.

The table lists this clonotype with a few counts. CDR3 amino acids: CASSQWQSDEQYF. CDR3 nucleotides: TGTGCCAGCAGCCAGTGGCAGAGCGACGAGCAGTACTTC. The chain couples TRBV3-1 to TRBJ2-7; no definite D call. Germline CDR1 is LGHDT and CDR2 is YNNKEL (reference sequence). The length of the CDR3 is 13 residues. V lost 3 bases and J lost 5, with 11 bases in between.

This clonotype was observed a handful of times. The rearrangement uses TRBV3-1 and TRBJ1-1, with D hard to call. The CDR3 is made up of 13 amino acids. From germline, CDR1 is LGHDT and CDR2 YNNKEL (reference sequence). Trimming cost V 8 bases and J 4 bases, with 14 bases left between them. CDR3 in DNA: TGTGCCAGCGGTCGAGTGGGGAGCACTGAAGCTTTCTTT. Protein sequence: CASGRVGSTEAFF.

The V and J genes are TRBV4-1 and TRBJ2-5; 11 bases fit TRBD2. Unmatched junction bases numbered 10, after V lost 3 bases and J lost 7 bases. The CDR3 has 16 residues. Per the germline V gene, CDR1 is MGHRA and CDR2 is YSYEKL. The CDR3 DNA follows: TGCGCCAGCAGCCAGGGGCCGACTAGCGGGATGGGGACCCAGTACTTC. This translates into CASSQGPTSGMGTQYF.

This sequence joins TRBV15 and TRBJ1-3, with a possible D match to TRBD1 (6 bases). There are 16 residues in the CDR3. Looked up from germline, CDR1 is LNHNV and CDR2 is YYDKDF (reference sequence). With 0 bases removed from V and 5 bases from J, the gap between germline ends came to 14 bases. CDR3 sequence: CATSREALGARNTIYF. CDR3 bases: TGTGCCACCAGCAGAGAGGCGTTGGGGGCGCGAAACACCATATATTTT.

The table lists this clonotype with a few counts. V usage is TRBV3-1 and J usage is TRBJ2-3; D is undetermined. The germline CDR1 and CDR2 sequences are LGHDT and YNNKEL (reference sequence). V lost 1 base, J lost 7 bases, and 6 bases lay in between. The CDR3 is 12 residues long. CDR3 sequence (DNA): TGTGCCAGCAGCCAAGCTTATAATACGCAGTATTTT. Protein: CASSQAYNTQYF.

The chain links TRBV20-1 to TRBJ2-5; 11 nucleotides match TRBD2. V dropped 0 bases and J dropped 5; count of bases not matched to a gene: 11. The CDR3 spans 17 residues. The germline CDR1 and CDR2 sequences are DFQATT and SNEGSKA (reference sequence). In DNA, the CDR3 is TGCAGTGCTAGAGAGCTGGGTAGCGGGAGGGCCCCGGAGACCCAGTACTTC. Residues: CSARELGSGRAPETQYF.

This clonotype was counted only a few times. V usage is TRBV29-1 and J usage is TRBJ2-1; 10 positions agree with TRBD1. The germline V gene has CDR1 SQVTM and CDR2 ANQGSEA. The junction had 4 bases not matched to a gene; V was cut back by 6 bases and J by 8 bases. This CDR3 contains 12 residues. CDR3 DNA: TGCAGCGTGGGACAGGGGATAGATGAGCAGTTCTTC. Protein: CSVGQGIDEQFF.

Only a few counts were recorded for this clonotype. J is TRBJ1-6 and V is TRBV7-9, with D possibly being TRBD1 (6 bases). Germline assignment: CDR1 SEHNR and CDR2 FQNEAQ (reference sequence). Trimming took 0 bases from V and 16 from J, leaving 16 bases between them. The CDR3 is 14 amino acids. CDR3 coding DNA: TGTGCCAGCAGCTTAGCGCTTGACAGGTCCCCTCTCCACTTT. Its protein product is CASSLALDRSPLHF.

The rearrangement uses TRBV3-1 and TRBJ2-5; no clear D. TRBJ2-1 explains the end of the DNA better; the J call may be wrong. Germline values: CDR1 LGHDT, CDR2 YNNKEL (reference sequence). This CDR3 has 12 residues. The CDR3 spells CASSSLMREQFF. The CDR3 DNA reads TGTGCCAGCAGCTCCCTCATGCGTGAGCAGTTCTTC.

V usage is TRBV18 and J usage is TRBJ1-1, with D unclear. This CDR3 contains 13 residues. V dropped 3 bases and J dropped 3 bases, with 8 bases sitting between them. Per the germline V gene, CDR1 is KGHSH and CDR2 is LQKENI. CDR3 amino acids: CASSPTRDTEAFF. The CDR3 DNA reads TGTGCCAGCTCACCGACCCGGGACACTGAAGCTTTCTTT.

This clonotype was recorded at least ten times. The genes are TRBV7-3 and TRBJ2-1; D ambiguous. CDR3 size: 15 residues. The ends were cut back, 5 bases at V and 4 bases at J, with 15 bases in the middle. The germline V gene encodes CDR1 SGHTA and CDR2 FQGTGA. The CDR3 spells CASSPQTASYNEQFF. CDR3 DNA sequence: TGTGCCAGCAGCCCCCAGACGGCGTCGTACAATGAGCAGTTCTTC.

This clonotype was recorded a few times. The chain joins TRBV3-1 to TRBJ2-5, with 7 bases matching TRBD2. The end of the DNA fits TRBJ2-1 better, so the J call may be wrong. The CDR3 has 17 residues. The germline gives CDR1 LGHDT, CDR2 YNNKEL (reference sequence). This chain's CDR3 is CASSIIGEGRPLNEQFF. In DNA form, the CDR3 reads TGTGCCAGCAGCATAATCGGGGAGGGACGTCCCCTCAATGAGCAGTTCTTC.

The chain uses TRBV28 and TRBJ2-7; D is unresolved. The V end was cut by 7 bases, the J end by 0 bases, with 10 bases between. Germline V lookup: CDR1 MDHEN, CDR2 SYDVKM. This CDR3 region has 13 residues. CDR3 in amino acids: CASIDRSSYEQYF. The CDR3 bases are TGTGCCAGCATTGACCGGAGCTCCTACGAGCAGTACTTC.

This chain links TRBV3-1 with TRBJ2-5; D is uncertain. Germline CDR1 LGHDT, CDR2 YNNKEL (reference sequence). V lost 4 bases and J 1 base, leaving 10 bases between the germline ends. The CDR3 contains 14 residues. The chain's CDR3 is CASSLDTFQETQYF. DNA of the CDR3: TGTGCCAGCAGCCTCGACACGTTCCAAGAGACCCAGTACTTC.

The chain employs TRBV13 and TRBJ2-7, with 10 bases identical to TRBD1. This CDR3 spans 15 amino acids. CDR1 is PRHDT and CDR2 is FYEKMQ in the germline V gene (reference sequence). Trimming cost V 3 bases and J 3 bases; bases outside gene matches: 5. CDR3 loop: CASSLSGTGDYEQYF. Written as DNA, the CDR3 is TGTGCCAGCAGCTTGTCGGGGACAGGGGACTACGAGCAGTACTTC.

The chain is built from TRBV15 and TRBJ2-3, with 8 bases aligning to TRBD2. The CDR3 spans 15 residues. V was pared by 3 bases and J by 4 bases, with 6 bases of the junction left unmatched. Germline V gives CDR1 LNHNV, CDR2 YYDKDF (reference sequence). CDR3 protein: CATSRERETADTQYF. As DNA, the CDR3 is TGTGCCACCAGCAGGGAGCGGGAGACGGCAGATACGCAGTATTTT.

This clonotype was seen only a few times. The chain joins TRBV28 to TRBJ2-3; D is uncertain. Trimming stripped 4 bases from V and 10 bases from J, with 9 bases between. The CDR3 has 11 amino acids. Germline V CDR1 and CDR2: MDHEN, SYDVKM. The DNA of the CDR3 is TGTGCCAGCAGTTCTGGGGTTGCGCAGTATTTT. It translates to CASSSGVAQYF.

The rearrangement links TRBV28 to TRBJ1-5; D unclear. CDR1 is MDHEN, CDR2 SYDVKM, per germline. The length of the CDR3 is 15 residues. The ends were cut back, 2 bases at V and 1 base at J, with 9 bases in the middle. CDR3 sequence reads: CASSLGGPSNQPQHF. CDR3 nucleotides: TGTGCCAGCAGTTTAGGAGGTCCCAGCAATCAGCCCCAGCATTTT.

This clonotype showed up many times. The J gene is TRBJ1-1, the V gene TRBV5-5; maybe TRBD1 (6 bases). The length of the CDR3 is 17 residues. Germline CDR1 and CDR2: SGHKS and YYEKEE (reference sequence). The germline V and J ends were trimmed by 2 bases and 5 bases, with 22 bases remaining between them. CDR3 nucleotide sequence: TGTGCCAGCAGCTTAGTTTTACAGGGTGGGGGTATGACTGAAGCTTTCTTT. Protein: CASSLVLQGGGMTEAFF. The variable domain in full, with the rest retrieved from reference TRBV5-5 and TRBJ1-1, is DAGVTQSPTHLIKTRGQQVTLRCSPISGHKSVSWYQQVLGQGPQFIFQYYEKEERGRGNFPDRFSARQFPNYSSELNVNALLLGDSALYLCASSLVLQGGGMTEAFFGQGTRLTVV.

This clonotype was picked up a small number of times. The chain is built from TRBV18 and TRBJ1-5; D unclear. Between the trimmed V and J ends, which lost 3 bases and 7 bases, there was a span of 10 bases. Germline lookup yields CDR1 KGHSH and CDR2 LQKENI. The CDR3 has 13 residues. The CDR3 loop reads CASSPEEEQPQHF. In nucleotides, the CDR3 is TGTGCCAGCTCACCGGAAGAAGAACAGCCCCAGCATTTT.

This clonotype was picked up many times. The chain employs TRBV24-1 and TRBJ2-6; D possibly uses TRBD1 or TRBD2 (5 bases each). The CDR3 length is 19 residues. The germline gives CDR1 KGHDR, CDR2 SFDVKD. V shed 2 bases and J shed 0 bases, with 16 bases lying between them. The CDR3 DNA sequence: TGTGCCACCAGTGATTCGACCCGGGGCGTCGTCTCTGGGGCCAACGTCCTGACTTTC. Its translation is CATSDSTRGVVSGANVLTF.